This passage covers 20 T cell receptor beta chains from one sample sequenced in a study of spatial heterogeneity in lung cancer. Stated time point: sample taken at primary tumor resection. Unsorted whole RNA of tumor, nontumor lung or frozen PBMC was sequenced. TCRdb re-called the 5' RACE reads through MiXCR, storing one row per CDR3 protein. Among 5,000 or so distinct CDR3 sequences listed, 15% to 20% were seen once. Sequencing used normal lung tissue next to the tumor, obtained at surgery. These TCRs come from a male donor with early-stage non-small cell lung cancer.

This clonotype came up a few times. Within a library made for alpha chains, this beta chain is off target, and its count is uninformative. V and J are TRBV29-1 and TRBJ2-5; the match to TRBD1 covers 10 bases. The junction had 17 bases not matched to a gene; V was cut back by 6 bases and J by 7 bases. The CDR3 runs to 16 residues. Per the germline V gene, CDR1 is SQVTM and CDR2 is ANQGSEA. CDR3 in amino acids: CSVGRLGQGESGTQYF. The CDR3 nucleotides read TGCAGCGTCGGAAGATTAGGACAGGGGGAGAGTGGGACCCAGTACTTC.

On this clonotype itself: A much larger clone is a single base away; this may be a read error. This beta chain appears as a stray read in a library generated for alpha chains; its size is not informative. The chain employs TRBV3-1 and TRBJ2-2; D uncertain. The CDR3 covers 16 residues. Per germline, CDR1 LGHDT and CDR2 YNNKEL (reference sequence). V was clipped by 1 base and J by 9 bases, with 18 bases between them. CDR3 residues: CASSQALDPLARELFF. The DNA of the CDR3 is TGTGCCAGCAGCCAAGCCCTGGACCCCCTGGCCAGGGAGCTGTTTTTT.

Points on this clonotype: This beta chain lies outside the target of a library built for alpha chains; its clone size means little. V and J are TRBV2 and TRBJ2-7; D gene uncertain. The CDR3 consists of 13 residues. CDR1 and CDR2 from the germline V gene are SNHLY and FYNNEI. Trimming left V 3 bases short and J 3 bases short, with 9 bases between. The CDR3 loop is CASSDDMDYEQYF. DNA for the CDR3: TGTGCCAGCAGTGATGACATGGACTACGAGCAGTACTTC. Drawing the rest from reference TRBV2 and TRBJ2-7, the complete variable domain is EPEVTQTPSHQVTQMGQEVILRCVPISNHLYFYWYRQILGQKVEFLVSFYNNEISEKSEIFDDQFSVERPDGSNFTLKIRSTKLEDSAMYFCASSDDMDYEQYFGPGTRLTVT.

This clonotype was seen repeatedly, ten times or more. Because the library targeted alpha chains, this beta chain is an off-target read whose size means little. The gene calls are TRBV7-2 and TRBJ1-4, with TRBD1 matching 9 bases. The junction had 4 bases not matched to a gene; V was cut back by 9 bases and J by 5 bases. This CDR3 has 13 residues. From germline, CDR1 is SGHTA and CDR2 FQGNSA. Written as DNA, the CDR3 is TGTGCCAGTCAAGGGACAGGGAATGAAAAACTGTTTTTT. This codes for CASQGTGNEKLFF.

There are many counts of this clonotype. The library was prepared for alpha chains; this beta chain is a stray read, so its frequency means little. The V and J genes are TRBV5-4 and TRBJ2-3, with 8 bases matching TRBD2. Germline V gives CDR1 SGHNT, CDR2 YYREEE (reference sequence). The CDR3 is 15 amino acids. V lost 2 bases to trimming and J lost 0 bases; unmatched junction nucleotides: 2. CDR3 in DNA: TGTGCCAGCAGCTTCCGACTAGCGAGCACAGATACGCAGTATTTT. Translation gives CASSFRLASTDTQYF.

By share, this clonotype counts as medium-sized (0.01 to 0.1%). The size of this beta chain means little, since it is a stray read in a library made for alpha chains. This chain connects TRBV6-1 to TRBJ2-1; D unclear. The V end lost 7 bases, the J end lost 9 bases, and 13 bases lay between the germline ends. The CDR3 totals 12 residues. CDR1 and CDR2 from the germline V gene are MNHNS and SASEGT. The CDR3 DNA is TGTGCCAGCACCCCCCGAACGACTGAGCAGTTCTTC. Translation: CASTPRTTEQFF.

By frequency in the sample, this clonotype is medium-sized. This beta chain is an off-target read within a library intended for alpha chains, so its frequency means little. This chain links TRBV12-3 or TRBV12-4 with TRBJ2-5; D is perhaps TRBD1 (6 bases). Trimming pared 1 base from V and 3 bases from J, leaving 6 bases between. CDR3 size: 13 residues. This chain's CDR3 is CASSLDREETQYF. CDR3 coding DNA: TGTGCCAGCAGTTTAGACAGGGAAGAGACCCAGTACTTC.

This clonotype is labeled medium-sized. As an off-target read in a library built for alpha chains, this beta chain has a frequency of little significance. The chain carries TRBV7-9 and TRBJ2-4; tentative D call: TRBD2 (6 bases). Germline V gene data show CDR1 as SEHNR and CDR2 as FQNEAQ (reference sequence). There are 14 residues in the CDR3. V shed 6 bases and J shed 3 bases, with 12 bases lying between them. Written as DNA, the CDR3 is TGTGCCAGCAGTGCAACGGGGGACAAAAACATTCAGTACTTC. Translated, it gives CASSATGDKNIQYF.

This clonotype is deemed medium-sized. No DNA is shown, since the ends of the CDR3 on it are uncertain; the CDR3 is the one TCRdb lists. With the library built for alpha chains, this beta chain is off target and its frequency is not meaningful. The V call is TRBV23-1, the J call TRBJ2-2. TRBV23-1 is placed among ORFs of uncertain function. The CDR3 region is 16 residues in length, termini included. CDR3 region: CASSPGKDRTPGSCFF.

This clonotype is labeled as medium-sized. A library made for alpha chains picked up this beta chain off target, so its size means little. V is TRBV4-2 and J is TRBJ2-7, with TRBD2 identical over 9 bases. V lost 0 bases and J lost 0; bases outside the gene matches: 0. The V gene's germline CDR1 is LGHNA and CDR2 YNFKEQ. The CDR3 loop spans 15 amino acids. CDR3 nucleotide sequence: TGTGCCAGCAGCCAAGATAGCGGGAGCTCCTACGAGCAGTACTTC. Translation gives CASSQDSGSSYEQYF.

By share, this clonotype counts as medium-sized. The library was built for alpha chains, so this beta chain is an off-target read and its size means little. The chain links TRBV5-1 to TRBJ2-5; D uncertain. The V end lost 0 bases, the J end lost 5 bases, and 14 bases lay between the germline ends. The CDR3 is made up of 15 amino acids. CDR1 SGHRS and CDR2 YFSETQ come from the germline V gene. CDR3 bases: TGCGCCAGCAGCTTGGAAGGGCTCTCGGTGGAGACCCAGTACTTC. Protein sequence: CASSLEGLSVETQYF.

At least ten counts were recorded for this clonotype. This beta chain appears as a stray read in a library generated for alpha chains; its size is not informative. The chain joins TRBV10-1 to TRBJ1-1, with 7 bases aligning to TRBD1. Germline loops: CDR1 WNHNN, CDR2 SYGVQD (reference sequence). After removal of 6 bases from V and 1 base from J, the junction contained 8 bases not matched to a gene. The length of the CDR3 is 15 residues. CDR3 bases: TGCGCCAGCAGAGGTGACAGGGATCGGAACACTGAAGCTTTCTTT. This translates into CASRGDRDRNTEAFF.

This clonotype is medium-sized. This beta chain is an off-target read within a library intended for alpha chains, so its frequency means little. The chain has TRBV29-1 and TRBJ2-2; D possibly corresponds to TRBD1 (5 bases). This CDR3 is built from 14 residues. V lost 3 bases to trimming and J lost 3 bases, with 11 bases between them. Germline CDR1 SQVTM, CDR2 ANQGSEA. The CDR3 bases are TGCAGCGTTGAGCCGACAGCCTACACCGGGGAGCTGTTTTTT. Its protein product is CSVEPTAYTGELFF.

Notes on this clonotype: A library prepared for alpha chains yielded this beta chain as an off-target read; its size is of little meaning. The rearrangement links TRBV6-5 to TRBJ1-1; D ambiguous. Deletions cut 0 bases from V and 0 bases from J, with 11 bases between. Per germline, CDR1 MNHEY and CDR2 SVGAGI. The CDR3 extends over 16 amino acids. CDR3 DNA: TGTGCCAGCAGTTACTCCCCGGCAGGATTGAACACTGAAGCTTTCTTT. As protein: CASSYSPAGLNTEAFF.

In this sample, this clonotype is medium-sized. This beta chain is a stray sequence in a library constructed for alpha chains; its clone size is not meaningful. J is TRBJ1-1 and V is TRBV29-1, with 8 bases fitting TRBD1. The junction had 3 bases not matched to a gene; V was cut back by 4 bases and J by 8 bases. CDR1 is SQVTM and CDR2 is ANQGSEA in the germline V gene. The CDR3 runs to 11 residues. Here the CDR3 DNA reads TGCAGCGTTGGGACAGGGAAGGAAGCTTTCTTT. This gives the protein CSVGTGKEAFF. Together with reference TRBV29-1 and TRBJ1-1, the CDR3 gives the full variable domain: SAVISQKPSRDICQRGTSLTIQCQVDSQVTMMFWYRQQPGQSLTLIATANQGSEATYESGFVIDKFPISRPNLTFSTLTVSNMSPEDSSIYLCSVGTGKEAFFGQGTRLTVV.

A note on this clonotype: Compared with germline, one end of the junction differs, possibly owing to a read error. The library was built for alpha chains, so this beta chain is an off-target read and its size means little. The chain recombines TRBV7-8 with TRBJ2-7, with D possibly being TRBD1 (6 bases). The CDR3 covers 14 residues. The germline gives CDR1 SGHVS, CDR2 FQNEAQ. CDR3 amino acids: CVSSLEQGRSEQYF. The CDR3 bases are TGTGTCAGCAGCTTAGAACAGGGTCGGTCCGAGCAGTACTTC.

This clonotype ranks as medium-sized. This beta chain is a stray sequence in a library constructed for alpha chains; its clone size is not meaningful. The rearrangement uses TRBV28 and TRBJ2-3; 7 bases align to TRBD2. V lost 7 bases to trimming and J lost 1 base; unmatched junction nucleotides: 2. This CDR3 has 13 residues. The germline V gene has CDR1 MDHEN and CDR2 SYDVKM. The chain's CDR3 is CASTSGGTDTQYF. The CDR3 region has the DNA TGTGCCAGCACTAGCGGTGGCACAGATACGCAGTATTTT.

Within the sample, this clonotype is medium-sized. Since it is a stray read in a library aimed at alpha chains, this beta chain has a size that is not meaningful. The chain is built from TRBV11-2 and TRBJ2-7; a possible D gene is TRBD1 (5 bases). This CDR3 contains 14 residues. Germline V gives CDR1 SGHAT, CDR2 FQNNGV. V was clipped by 7 bases and J by 1 base, with 14 bases between them. The CDR3 coding sequence is TGTGCCAGCACCCCAACAGGTGATTCCTACGAGCAGTACGTC. This gives the protein CASTPTGDSYEQYV.

With respect to this clonotype: This beta chain was picked up by a library intended for alpha chains and is off target, so its count carries little meaning. V usage is TRBV5-1 and J usage is TRBJ2-5; D tentatively fits TRBD1 or TRBD2 (6 bases each). Per the germline V gene, CDR1 is SGHRS and CDR2 is YFSETQ. Trimming shortened V by 5 bases and J by 2 bases, and 10 bases separated the two germline ends. The CDR3 runs 13 residues. This CDR3 is CASRSGAQETQYF. The DNA of the CDR3 is TGCGCCAGCAGGTCGGGGGCGCAAGAGACCCAGTACTTC.

Details on this clonotype: This beta chain turned up in a library designed for alpha chains; as an off-target read, its abundance says little. This rearrangement joins TRBV7-2 to TRBJ2-1, with D possibly called TRBD1 or TRBD2 (5 bases each). The CDR3 is 15 amino acids. V gave up 4 bases and J gave up 12 bases, with 22 bases separating them. The germline V gene encodes CDR1 SGHTA and CDR2 FQGNSA. CDR3 sequence: CASSSVTGTKKGQFF. The DNA for the CDR3 is TGTGCCAGCAGCTCCGTCACCGGGACCAAAAAGGGGCAGTTCTTC.